The clone carrying this TCR beta chain has just a few counts. The antigen remains unidentified. Separate cDNA molecules each had unique molecular identifiers attached to them. One entry per CDR3 protein results from TCRdb running MiXCR on the 5' RACE reads. The sample lists around 57,000 distinct CDR3 sequences, under 15% seen once, with approximately 4.4% in the top ten. This sample was taken from a study of early T cells in non-severe SARS-CoV-2 infection. Study-level background: The study sequenced bulk RNA from unsorted whole blood, with chains unpaired.

General study findings and limits: Anti-spike CD8 specificities were favored by VDJdb matching, whose results missed private and CD4 specificities.

This sequence was found in an adult who was a healthcare worker with PCR-confirmed SARS-CoV-2 infection or an uninfected control (not recorded which). The sample consisted of whole blood.

The CDR3: CASSDEYSNQPQHF. In nucleotides, the CDR3 is TGTGCCAGCAGTGATGAGTATAGCAATCAGCCCCAGCATTTT. The V and J genes are TRBV2 and TRBJ1-5, with D uncertain. V lost 3 bases and J lost 0, with 6 bases in between. Germline V gene sequence: CDR1 SNHLY, CDR2 FYNNEI. The CDR3 is made up of 14 amino acids.